This T cell receptor beta chain was sequenced for a study of blood T cell repertoires in COVID-19. The CDR3 length is 13 residues. From germline, CDR1 is ENHRY and CDR2 SYGVKD. Trimming removed 6 bases from V and 5 bases from J, with 14 bases in between. Assay: immunoSEQ multiplex PCR; the TCRdb copy retains only in-frame clones and omits some. The sample includes just over 150,000 clones, around 92% seen only once; the top ten take roughly 4.8%. The TCR was taken from a man aged 30 to 45 with COVID-19, enrolled during active disease. Sequenced input: peripheral blood. The chain uses TRBV10-3 and TRBJ2-7; possible D gene TRBD1, 6 bases. CDR3 loop: CAIRETGTDEQYF. The CDR3, as DNA: TGTGCCATCAGGGAAACAGGGACCGACGAGCAGTACTTC.